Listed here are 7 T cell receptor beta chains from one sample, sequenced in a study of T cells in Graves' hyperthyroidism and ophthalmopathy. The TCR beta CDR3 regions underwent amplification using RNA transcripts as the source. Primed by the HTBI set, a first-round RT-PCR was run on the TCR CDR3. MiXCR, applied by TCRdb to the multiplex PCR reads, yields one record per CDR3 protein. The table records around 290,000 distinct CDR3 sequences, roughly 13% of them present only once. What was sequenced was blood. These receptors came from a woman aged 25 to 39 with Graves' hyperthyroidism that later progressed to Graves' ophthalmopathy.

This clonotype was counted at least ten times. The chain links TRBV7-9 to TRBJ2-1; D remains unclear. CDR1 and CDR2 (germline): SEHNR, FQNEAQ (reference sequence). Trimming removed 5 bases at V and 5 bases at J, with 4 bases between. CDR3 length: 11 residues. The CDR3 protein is CASSGNNEQFF. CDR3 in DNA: TGTGCCAGCAGCGGTAACAATGAGCAGTTCTTC.

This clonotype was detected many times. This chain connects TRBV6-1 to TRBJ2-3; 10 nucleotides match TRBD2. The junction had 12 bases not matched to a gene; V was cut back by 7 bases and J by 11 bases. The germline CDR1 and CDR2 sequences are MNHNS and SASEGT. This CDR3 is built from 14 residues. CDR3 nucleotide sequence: TGTGCCAGCATTCGTCCAGCGGGGGGGGAAGTGCAGTATTTT. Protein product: CASIRPAGGEVQYF.

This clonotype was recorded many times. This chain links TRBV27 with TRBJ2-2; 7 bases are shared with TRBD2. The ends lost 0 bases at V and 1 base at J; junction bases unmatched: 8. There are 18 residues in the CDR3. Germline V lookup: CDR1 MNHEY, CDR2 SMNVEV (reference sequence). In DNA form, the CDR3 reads TGTGCCAGCAGTTTATCGCGACGACTAGCCCTGAACACCGGGGAGCTGTTTTTT. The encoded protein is CASSLSRRLALNTGELFF.

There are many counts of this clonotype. CDR3 bases: TGTGCCAGCTCCCCCACCCACGGCTATCAGCCCCAGCATTTT. Its translation: CASSPTHGYQPQHF. The rearrangement links TRBV18 to TRBJ1-5; D gene uncertain. The CDR3 covers 14 residues. V gave up 6 bases and J gave up 5 bases, with 14 bases separating them. CDR1 KGHSH and CDR2 LQKENI come from the germline V gene.

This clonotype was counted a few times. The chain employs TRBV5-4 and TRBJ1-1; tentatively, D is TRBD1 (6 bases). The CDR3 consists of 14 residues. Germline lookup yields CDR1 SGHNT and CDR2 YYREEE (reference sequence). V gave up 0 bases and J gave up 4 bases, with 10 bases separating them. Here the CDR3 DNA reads TGTGCCAGCAGCTTGGATGGGGGGCTCACTGAAGCTTTCTTT. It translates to CASSLDGGLTEAFF. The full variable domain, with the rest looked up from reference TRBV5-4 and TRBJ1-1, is ETGVTQSPTHLIKTRGQQVTLRCSSQSGHNTVSWYQQALGQGPQFIFQYYREEENGRGNFPPRFSGLQFPNYSSELNVNALELDDSALYLCASSLDGGLTEAFFGQGTRLTVV.

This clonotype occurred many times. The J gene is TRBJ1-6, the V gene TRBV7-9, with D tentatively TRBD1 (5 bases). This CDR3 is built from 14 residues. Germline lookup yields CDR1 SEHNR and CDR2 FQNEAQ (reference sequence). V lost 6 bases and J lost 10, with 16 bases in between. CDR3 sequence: CASSLGRDRSPLHF. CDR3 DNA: TGTGCCAGCAGTCTAGGGAGGGACCGGTCACCCCTCCACTTT.

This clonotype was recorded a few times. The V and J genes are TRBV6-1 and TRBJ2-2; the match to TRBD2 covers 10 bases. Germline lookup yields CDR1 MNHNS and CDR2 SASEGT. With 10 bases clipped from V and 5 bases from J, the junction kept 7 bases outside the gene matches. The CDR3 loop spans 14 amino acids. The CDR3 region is CAIQREGDTGELFF. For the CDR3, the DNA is TGTGCCATCCAGCGGGAGGGGGATACCGGGGAGCTGTTTTTT.